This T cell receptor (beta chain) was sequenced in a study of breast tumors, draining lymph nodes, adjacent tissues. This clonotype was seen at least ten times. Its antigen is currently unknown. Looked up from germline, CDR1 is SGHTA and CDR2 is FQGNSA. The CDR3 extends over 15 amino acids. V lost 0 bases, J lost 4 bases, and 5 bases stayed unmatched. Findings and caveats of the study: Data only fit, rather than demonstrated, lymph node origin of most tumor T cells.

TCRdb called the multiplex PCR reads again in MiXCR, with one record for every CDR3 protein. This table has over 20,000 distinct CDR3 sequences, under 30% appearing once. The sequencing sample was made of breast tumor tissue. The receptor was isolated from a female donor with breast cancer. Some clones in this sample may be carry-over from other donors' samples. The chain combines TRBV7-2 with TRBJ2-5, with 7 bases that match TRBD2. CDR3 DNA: TGTGCCAGCAGCTTAGCTCTAGGGAGGGGAGAGACCCAGTACTTC. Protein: CASSLALGRGETQYF.